This T cell receptor beta chain was sequenced during a study of CD8 T cells in Susac syndrome. RNA in amounts of about 0.5 to 1 ug was reverse transcribed with random hexamers. immunoSEQ multiplex PCR amplified TCR beta CDR3 across 54 Vbeta, 13 Jbeta. Via MiXCR, TCRdb re-called the immunoSEQ multiplex PCR reads, giving one row per CDR3 protein. Of around 50,000 distinct CDR3 sequences in the sample, around 92% were seen once. TEMRA cells were enriched by FACS, while CD8+ and CD4+ T cells were obtained through a negative isolation that was performed magnetically. V dropped 7 bases and J dropped 0; count of bases not matched to a gene: 11. This CDR3 has 16 amino acids. Germline CDR1 MNHEY, CDR2 SVGEGT.

The TCR originated in a human donor in good health. Input material: CD8+ T cells from PBMCs. The chain carries TRBV6-2 or TRBV6-3 and TRBJ1-1, with TRBD1 matching 7 bases. In DNA, the CDR3 is TGTGCCAGCACAAACTGGTGGCAGGGGGTGAACACTGAAGCTTTCTTT. It encodes CASTNWWQGVNTEAFF.